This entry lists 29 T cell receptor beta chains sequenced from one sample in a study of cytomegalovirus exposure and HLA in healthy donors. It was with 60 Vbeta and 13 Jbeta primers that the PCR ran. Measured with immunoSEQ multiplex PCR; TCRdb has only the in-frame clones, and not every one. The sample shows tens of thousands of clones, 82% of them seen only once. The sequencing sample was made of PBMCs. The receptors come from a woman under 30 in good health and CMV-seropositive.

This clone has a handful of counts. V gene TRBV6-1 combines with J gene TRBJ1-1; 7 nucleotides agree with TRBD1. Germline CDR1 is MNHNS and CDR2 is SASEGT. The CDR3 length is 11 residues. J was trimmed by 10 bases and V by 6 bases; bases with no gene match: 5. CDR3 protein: CASSQTGLAFF. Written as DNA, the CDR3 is TGTGCCAGCAGCCAGACAGGGTTAGCTTTCTTT.

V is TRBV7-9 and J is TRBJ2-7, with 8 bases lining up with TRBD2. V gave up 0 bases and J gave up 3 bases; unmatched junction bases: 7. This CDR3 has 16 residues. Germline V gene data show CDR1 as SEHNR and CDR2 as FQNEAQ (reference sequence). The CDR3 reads CASSLALSGASYEQYF. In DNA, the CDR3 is TGTGCCAGCAGCTTAGCTCTTAGCGGGGCAAGCTACGAGCAGTACTTC.

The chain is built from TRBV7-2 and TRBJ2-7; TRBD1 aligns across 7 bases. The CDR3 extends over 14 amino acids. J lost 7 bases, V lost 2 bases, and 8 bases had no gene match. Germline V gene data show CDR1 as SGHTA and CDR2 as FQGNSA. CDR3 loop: CASSLRQQGPEQYF. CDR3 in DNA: TGTGCCAGCAGCTTACGGCAACAGGGGCCAGAGCAGTACTTC.

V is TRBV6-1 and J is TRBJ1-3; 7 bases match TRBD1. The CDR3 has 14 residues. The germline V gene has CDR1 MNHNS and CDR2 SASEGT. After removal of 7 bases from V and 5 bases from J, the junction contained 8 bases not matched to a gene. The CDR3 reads CASTRGGQRNTIYF. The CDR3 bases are TGTGCCAGCACCCGGGGGGGACAGCGAAACACCATATATTTT.

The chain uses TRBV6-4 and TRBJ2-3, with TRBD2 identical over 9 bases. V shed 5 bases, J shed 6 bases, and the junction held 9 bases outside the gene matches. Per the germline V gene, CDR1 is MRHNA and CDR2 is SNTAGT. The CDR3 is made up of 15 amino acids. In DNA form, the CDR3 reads TGTGCCAGCAGTCGGGACCCAGCGGGGGGTGATACGCAGTATTTT. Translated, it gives CASSRDPAGGDTQYF.

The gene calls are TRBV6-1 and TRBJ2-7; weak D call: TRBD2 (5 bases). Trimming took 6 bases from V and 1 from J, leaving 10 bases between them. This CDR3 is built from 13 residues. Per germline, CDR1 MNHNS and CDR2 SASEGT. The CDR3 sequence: CASRRAGSYEQYF. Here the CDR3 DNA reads TGTGCCAGCAGACGGGCGGGTTCCTACGAGCAGTACTTC.

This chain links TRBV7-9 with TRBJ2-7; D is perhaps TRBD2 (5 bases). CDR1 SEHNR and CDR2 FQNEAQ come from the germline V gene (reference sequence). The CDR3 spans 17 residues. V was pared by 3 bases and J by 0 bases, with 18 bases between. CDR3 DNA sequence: TGTGCCAGCAGCTTCTTCCCCGGGGATTATAGCTCCTACGAGCAGTACTTC. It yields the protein CASSFFPGDYSSYEQYF.

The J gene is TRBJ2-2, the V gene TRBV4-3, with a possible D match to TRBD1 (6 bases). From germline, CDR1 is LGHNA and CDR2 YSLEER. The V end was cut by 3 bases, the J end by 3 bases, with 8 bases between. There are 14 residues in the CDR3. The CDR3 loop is CASSQGADTGELFF. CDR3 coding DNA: TGCGCCAGCAGCCAGGGGGCGGACACCGGGGAGCTGTTTTTT.

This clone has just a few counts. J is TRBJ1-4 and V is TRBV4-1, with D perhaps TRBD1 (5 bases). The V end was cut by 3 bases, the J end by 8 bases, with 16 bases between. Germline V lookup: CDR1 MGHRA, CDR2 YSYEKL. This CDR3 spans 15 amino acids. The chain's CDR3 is CASSQVGAHREKLFF. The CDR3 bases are TGCGCCAGCAGCCAGGTTGGGGCCCACAGGGAAAAACTGTTTTTT.

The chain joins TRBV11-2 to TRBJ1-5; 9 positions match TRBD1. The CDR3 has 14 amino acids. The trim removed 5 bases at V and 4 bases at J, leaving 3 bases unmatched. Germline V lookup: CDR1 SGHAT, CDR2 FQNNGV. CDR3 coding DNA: TGTGCCAGCAGCCCCGGGACAGGGAATCAGCCCCAGCATTTT. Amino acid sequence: CASSPGTGNQPQHF.

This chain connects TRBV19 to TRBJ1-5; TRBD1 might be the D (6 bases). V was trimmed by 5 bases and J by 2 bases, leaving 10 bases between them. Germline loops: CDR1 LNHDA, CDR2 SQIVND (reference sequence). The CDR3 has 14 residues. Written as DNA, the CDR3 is TGTGCCAGTAGTCAGACAGGTGGCAATCAGCCCCAGCATTTT. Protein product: CASSQTGGNQPQHF. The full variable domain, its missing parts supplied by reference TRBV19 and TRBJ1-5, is DGGITQSPKYLFRKEGQNVTLSCEQNLNHDAMYWYRQDPGQGLRLIYYSQIVNDFQKGDIAEGYSVSREKKESFPLTVTSAQKNPTAFYLCASSQTGGNQPQHFGDGTRLSIL.

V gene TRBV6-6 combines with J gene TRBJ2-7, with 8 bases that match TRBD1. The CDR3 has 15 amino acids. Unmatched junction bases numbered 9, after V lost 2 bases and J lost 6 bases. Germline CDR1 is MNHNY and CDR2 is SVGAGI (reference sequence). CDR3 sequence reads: CASSYLQGAFSEQYF. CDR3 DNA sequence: TGTGCCAGCAGTTACCTCCAGGGGGCCTTCTCCGAGCAGTACTTC.

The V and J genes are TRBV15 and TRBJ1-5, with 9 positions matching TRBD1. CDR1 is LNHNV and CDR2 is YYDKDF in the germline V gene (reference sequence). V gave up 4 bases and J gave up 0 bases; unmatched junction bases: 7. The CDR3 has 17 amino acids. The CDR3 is CATSKARTGDSNQPQHF. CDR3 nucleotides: TGTGCCACCAGCAAAGCCAGGACAGGGGATAGCAATCAGCCCCAGCATTTT.

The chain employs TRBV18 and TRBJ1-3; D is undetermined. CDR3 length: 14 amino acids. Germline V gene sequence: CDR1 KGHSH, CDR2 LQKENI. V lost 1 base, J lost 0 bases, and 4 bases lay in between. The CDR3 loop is CASSPQSSGNTIYF. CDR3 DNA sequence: TGTGCCAGCTCACCACAGAGCTCTGGAAACACCATATATTTT. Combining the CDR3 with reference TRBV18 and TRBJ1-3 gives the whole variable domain NAGVMQNPRHLVRRRGQEARLRCSPMKGHSHVYWYRQLPEEGLKFMVYLQKENIIDESGMPKERFSAEFPKEGPSILRIQQVVRGDSAAYFCASSPQSSGNTIYFGEGSWLTVV.

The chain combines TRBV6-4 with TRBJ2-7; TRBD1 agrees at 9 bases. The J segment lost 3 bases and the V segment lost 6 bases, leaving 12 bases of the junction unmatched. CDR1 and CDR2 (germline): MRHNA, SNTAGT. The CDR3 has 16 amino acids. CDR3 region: CASRIKTGTGFYEQYF. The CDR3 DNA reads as TGTGCCAGCAGAATAAAAACCGGGACAGGGTTCTACGAGCAGTACTTC.

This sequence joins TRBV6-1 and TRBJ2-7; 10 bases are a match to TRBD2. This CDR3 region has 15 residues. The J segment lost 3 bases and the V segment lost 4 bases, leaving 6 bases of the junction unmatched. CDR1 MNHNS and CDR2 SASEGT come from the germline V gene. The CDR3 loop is CASSGGLARDYEQYF. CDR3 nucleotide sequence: TGTGCCAGCAGTGGGGGACTAGCGCGAGACTACGAGCAGTACTTC.

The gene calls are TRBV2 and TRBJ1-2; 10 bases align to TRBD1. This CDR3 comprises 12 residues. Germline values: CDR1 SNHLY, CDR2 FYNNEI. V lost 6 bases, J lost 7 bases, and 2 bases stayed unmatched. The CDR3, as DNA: TGTGCCAGCAGGGGACAGGGGTTTGGCTACACCTTC. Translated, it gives CASRGQGFGYTF.

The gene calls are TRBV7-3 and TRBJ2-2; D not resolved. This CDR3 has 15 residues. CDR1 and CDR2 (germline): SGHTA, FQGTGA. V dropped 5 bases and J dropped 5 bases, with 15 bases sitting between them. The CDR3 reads CASSNNPGPTGELFF. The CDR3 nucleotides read TGTGCCAGCAGCAACAACCCGGGTCCTACCGGGGAGCTGTTTTTT.

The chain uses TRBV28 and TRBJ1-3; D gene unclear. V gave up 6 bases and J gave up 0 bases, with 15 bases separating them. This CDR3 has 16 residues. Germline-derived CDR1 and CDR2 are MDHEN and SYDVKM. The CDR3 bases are TGTGCCAGCAGCCCTCCCCCTGGAGGCTCTGGAAACACCATATATTTT. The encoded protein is CASSPPPGGSGNTIYF.

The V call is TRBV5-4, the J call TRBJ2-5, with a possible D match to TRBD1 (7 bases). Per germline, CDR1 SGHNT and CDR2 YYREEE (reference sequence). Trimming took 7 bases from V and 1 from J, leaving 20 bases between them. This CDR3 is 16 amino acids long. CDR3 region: CASGGGPGQRQETQYF. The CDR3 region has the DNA TGTGCCAGCGGGGGAGGTCCGGGACAGCGCCAAGAGACCCAGTACTTC.

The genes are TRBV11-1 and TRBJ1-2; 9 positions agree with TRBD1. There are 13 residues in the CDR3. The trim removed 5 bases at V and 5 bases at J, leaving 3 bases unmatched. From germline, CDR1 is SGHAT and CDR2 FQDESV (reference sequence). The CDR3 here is CASSPGQGYGYTF. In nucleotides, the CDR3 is TGTGCCAGCAGCCCGGGACAGGGTTATGGCTACACCTTC. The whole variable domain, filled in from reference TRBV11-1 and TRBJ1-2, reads EAEVAQSPRYKITEKSQAVAFWCDPISGHATLYWYRQILGQGPELLVQFQDESVVDDSQLPKDRFSAERLKGVDSTLKIQPAELGDSAMYLCASSPGQGYGYTFGSGTRLTVV.

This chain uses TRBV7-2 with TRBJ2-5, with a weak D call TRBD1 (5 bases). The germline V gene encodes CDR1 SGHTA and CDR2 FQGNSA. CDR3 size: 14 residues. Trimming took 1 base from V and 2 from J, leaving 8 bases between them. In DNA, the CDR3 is TGTGCCAGCAGCTTAGGGCAGGGACAAGAGACCCAGTACTTC. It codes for CASSLGQGQETQYF.

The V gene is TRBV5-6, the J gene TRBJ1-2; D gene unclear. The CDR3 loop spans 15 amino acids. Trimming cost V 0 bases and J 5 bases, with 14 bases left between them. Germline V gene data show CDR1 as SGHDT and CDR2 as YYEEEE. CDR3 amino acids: CASSLASGSAYGYTF. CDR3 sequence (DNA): TGTGCCAGCAGCTTGGCCAGCGGGTCAGCGTATGGCTACACCTTC.

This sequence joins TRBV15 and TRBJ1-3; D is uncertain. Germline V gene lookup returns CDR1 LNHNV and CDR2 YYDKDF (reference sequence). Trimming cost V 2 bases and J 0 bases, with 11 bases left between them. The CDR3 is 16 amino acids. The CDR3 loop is CATSRSSPGSGNTIYF. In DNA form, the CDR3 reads TGTGCCACCAGCAGATCAAGCCCAGGCTCTGGAAACACCATATATTTT.

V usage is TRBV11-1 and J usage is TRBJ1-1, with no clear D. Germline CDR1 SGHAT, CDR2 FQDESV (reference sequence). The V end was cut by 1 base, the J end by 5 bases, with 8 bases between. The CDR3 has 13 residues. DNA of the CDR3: TGTGCCAGCAGCTTAGGGCGGAGTACTGAAGCTTTCTTT. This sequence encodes CASSLGRSTEAFF.

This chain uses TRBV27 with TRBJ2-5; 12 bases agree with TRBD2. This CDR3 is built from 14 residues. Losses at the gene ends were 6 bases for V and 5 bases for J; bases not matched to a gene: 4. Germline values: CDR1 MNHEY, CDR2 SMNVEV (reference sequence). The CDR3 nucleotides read TGTGCCAGCAGAAGACTAGCGGGAGCTGAGACCCAGTACTTC. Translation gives CASRRLAGAETQYF.

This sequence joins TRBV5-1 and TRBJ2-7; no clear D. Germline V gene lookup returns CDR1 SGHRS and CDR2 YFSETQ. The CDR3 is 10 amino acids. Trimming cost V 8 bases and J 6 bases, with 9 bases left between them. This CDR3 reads CARAPLEQYF. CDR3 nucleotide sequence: TGCGCCAGGGCACCCCTCGAGCAGTACTTC. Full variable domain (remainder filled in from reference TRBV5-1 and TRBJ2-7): KAGVTQTPRYLIKTRGQQVTLSCSPISGHRSVSWYQQTPGQGLQFLFEYFSETQRNKGNFPGRFSGRQFSNSRSEMNVSTLELGDSALYLCARAPLEQYFGPGTRLTVT.

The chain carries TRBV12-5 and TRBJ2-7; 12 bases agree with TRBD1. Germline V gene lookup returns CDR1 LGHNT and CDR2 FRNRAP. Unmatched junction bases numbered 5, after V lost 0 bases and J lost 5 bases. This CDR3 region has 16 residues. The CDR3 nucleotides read TGTGCTAGTGGTTTGGTACCGGGACAGGGGGCCCACGAGCAGTACTTC. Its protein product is CASGLVPGQGAHEQYF.

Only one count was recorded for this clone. CDR3 residues: CASSVVGERGNTIYF. DNA of the CDR3: TGTGCCAGCAGCGTGGTAGGGGAAAGGGGAAACACCATATATTTT. The chain recombines TRBV9 with TRBJ1-3; possibly TRBD1 for D (5 bases). Trimming shortened V by 2 bases and J by 4 bases, and 13 bases separated the two germline ends. The germline V gene has CDR1 SGDLS and CDR2 YYNGEE. The CDR3 extends over 15 amino acids. Filled out from reference TRBV9 and TRBJ1-3, the complete variable domain reads DSGVTQTPKHLITATGQRVTLRCSPRSGDLSVYWYQQSLDQGLQFLIQYYNGEERAKGNILERFSAQQFPDLHSELNLSSLELGDSALYFCASSVVGERGNTIYFGEGSWLTVV.